Below, 18 T cell receptor beta chains from the same sample are listed, as sequenced in a study of OX40 agonist ivuxolimab in advanced cancers. Profiling relied on immunoSEQ multiplex PCR, and the TCRdb table lists in-frame clones only, not all of them. The data hold some 86,000 clones, with more than 85% observed a single time. Sequencing used CD4+ or CD8+ T cells sorted from blood, obtained in a trial of the OX40 agonist ivuxolimab. The receptors were sampled from an adult with an advanced solid tumor such as melanoma, head and neck, liver or kidney cancer.

This chain links TRBV28 with TRBJ2-7; 8 bases fit TRBD1. V gave up 5 bases and J gave up 4 bases; unmatched junction bases: 13. The CDR3 runs to 16 residues. Germline CDR1 and CDR2: MDHEN and SYDVKM. CDR3: CASSPPPGGLGYEQYF. For the CDR3, the DNA is TGTGCCAGCAGTCCCCCCCCAGGGGGCCTGGGGTACGAGCAGTACTTC.

The chain uses TRBV19 and TRBJ2-1; D unclear. This CDR3 has 15 residues. Trimming took off 1 base at V and 8 bases at J, with 15 bases between the two ends. The V gene's germline CDR1 is LNHDA and CDR2 SQIVND (reference sequence). The CDR3 is CASSIGQAIYDEQFF. The CDR3 DNA reads as TGTGCCAGTAGTATAGGGCAGGCCATCTATGATGAGCAGTTCTTC.

As for this clone: One end of the junction does not line up with germline, which may come from a read error. This chain joins TRBV2 and TRBJ1-3, with 12 bases identical to TRBD1. Germline V gene lookup returns CDR1 SNHLY and CDR2 FYNNEI. This CDR3 region has 15 residues. CDR3 nucleotide sequence: TGTGCCAGCAGGGAAGGGACAGGGGGCGCAGACACCATATATTTT. This gives the protein CASREGTGGADTIYF.

The rearrangement uses TRBV7-9 and TRBJ2-7, with 9 bases identical to TRBD2. With 0 bases clipped from V and 4 bases from J, the junction kept 7 bases outside the gene matches. CDR1 and CDR2 (germline): SEHNR, FQNEAQ (reference sequence). The CDR3 sequence is 16 residues long. CDR3 residues: CASSLAAASGKYEQYF. The CDR3 nucleotides read TGTGCCAGCAGCTTAGCCGCGGCTAGCGGGAAGTACGAGCAGTACTTC.

In DNA form, the CDR3 reads TGTGCCAGCCGGGGGACTAGCGGAGGGGTTGGGGAGCTGTTTTTT. Translation gives CASRGTSGGVGELFF. The J gene is TRBJ2-2, the V gene TRBV27; TRBD2 agrees at 11 bases. V shed 8 bases and J 8 bases; nucleotides not matched to a gene: 10. In germline, CDR1 is MNHEY, CDR2 SMNVEV (reference sequence). The CDR3 length is 15 residues.

The rearrangement uses TRBV18 and TRBJ1-4; D perhaps matches TRBD1 (5 bases). Trimming took off 5 bases at V and 11 bases at J, with 12 bases between the two ends. CDR3 length: 12 amino acids. Germline V gene data show CDR1 as KGHSH and CDR2 as LQKENI. Written as DNA, the CDR3 is TGTGCCAGCTCAGCAGGGTCTGGGAAACTGTTTTTT. Translation gives CASSAGSGKLFF.

This chain links TRBV30 with TRBJ2-7; D gene unclear. Trimming took 4 bases from V and 5 from J, leaving 24 bases between them. The CDR3 is made up of 16 amino acids. Germline V lookup: CDR1 GTSNPN, CDR2 SVGIG (reference sequence). The CDR3 DNA sequence: TGTGCCTGGACGGAGTCGGACCCCTCCATTCGGGACGAGCAGTACTTC. Amino acid sequence: CAWTESDPSIRDEQYF.

V is TRBV29-1 and J is TRBJ1-5; D gene uncertain. Germline assignment: CDR1 SQVTM and CDR2 ANQGSEA. Trimming stripped 4 bases from V and 3 bases from J, with 7 bases between. This CDR3 contains 12 residues. CDR3: CSVGDNNQPQHF. CDR3 nucleotide sequence: TGCAGCGTTGGGGATAACAATCAGCCCCAGCATTTT.

The J gene is TRBJ1-4, the V gene TRBV6-6, with 8 bases that match TRBD1. The germline V gene has CDR1 MNHNY and CDR2 SVGAGI (reference sequence). V lost 5 bases to trimming and J lost 7 bases; unmatched junction nucleotides: 9. This CDR3 region has 15 residues. The CDR3 protein is CASSTTGAGFEKLFF. The CDR3 DNA sequence: TGTGCCAGCAGTACGACAGGGGCGGGCTTTGAAAAACTGTTTTTT.

This chain joins TRBV9 and TRBJ1-3; D is uncertain. The CDR3 runs to 18 residues. Germline V gives CDR1 SGDLS, CDR2 YYNGEE. With 0 bases removed from V and 0 bases from J, the gap between germline ends came to 16 bases. The CDR3, as DNA: TGTGCCAGCAGCGTAGAGCCCCAGAGCACTTCCTCTGGAAACACCATATATTTT. Translating gives CASSVEPQSTSSGNTIYF.

On this clone itself: The junction and the germline gene differ at one end; a read error may be behind it. The chain employs TRBV7-7 and TRBJ2-5, with TRBD1 identical over 7 bases. TRBJ2-7 explains the end of the DNA better; the J call may be wrong. The CDR3 runs 13 residues. CDR1 SSHAT and CDR2 FNYEAQ come from the germline V gene (reference sequence). CDR3 sequence: CASSSHRGYEQYF. In nucleotides, the CDR3 is TGTGCTAGCAGCTCCCACAGGGGCTACGAGCAGTACTTC.

CDR3 sequence: CASSLGGSGGYTF. The CDR3 DNA sequence: TGTGCCAGCAGTTTGGGAGGGAGCGGTGGCTACACCTTC. The genes are TRBV28 and TRBJ1-2; D remains ambiguous. Germline assignment: CDR1 MDHEN and CDR2 SYDVKM. The CDR3 sequence is 13 residues long. V was pared by 3 bases and J by 7 bases, with 12 bases between.

The chain employs TRBV12-1 and TRBJ2-2; the DNA was not used to check the table's D call, TRBD2. TRBV12-1 counts as a pseudogene. This CDR3 comprises 15 residues. CDR3 loop: CASSLKAEYTGELFF. Here the CDR3 DNA reads TGTGCCAGCAGCCTAAAAGCGGAGTACACCGGGGAGCTGTTTTTT.

The gene calls are TRBV4-1 and TRBJ2-5, with TRBD1 matching 7 bases. The DNA end is a closer match to TRBJ2-7, so the J assignment may be wrong. The CDR3 covers 15 residues. Germline CDR1 reads MGHRA; CDR2 reads YSYEKL. In nucleotides, the CDR3 is TGCGCCAGCAGCTACCCGGGACAGAGCTCCTACGAGCAGTACTTC. It specifies CASSYPGQSSYEQYF.

The chain couples TRBV4-1 to TRBJ2-3, with D maybe TRBD2 (6 bases). Trimming removed 1 base at V and 5 bases at J, with 13 bases between. CDR3 length equals 15 residues. Looked up from germline, CDR1 is MGHRA and CDR2 is YSYEKL. In DNA, the CDR3 is TGCGCCAGCAGCCAAGGGGGGGTCCGAGGAGATACGCAGTATTTT. This translates into CASSQGGVRGDTQYF.

The J gene is TRBJ2-5, the V gene TRBV23-1; weak D call: TRBD1 (6 bases). TRBV23-1 is an open reading frame whose function is uncertain. The CDR3 has 17 residues. The V end was cut by 1 base, the J end by 6 bases, with 21 bases between. The CDR3 loop reads CASSQWHGVGRGKTQYF. The CDR3 DNA follows: TGCGCCAGCAGTCAATGGCACGGCGTCGGCAGGGGTAAGACCCAGTACTTC.

J is TRBJ2-1 and V is TRBV29-1, with TRBD2 matching 13 bases. This CDR3 comprises 16 residues. Germline trimming cut 5 bases from V and 9 bases from J; bases unmatched to any gene: 13. Germline V gene data show CDR1 as SQVTM and CDR2 as ANQGSEA. CDR3 region: CSVTNPLAGGPIEQFF. DNA for the CDR3: TGCAGCGTTACCAACCCACTAGCGGGAGGGCCGATTGAGCAGTTCTTC.

The chain uses TRBV28 and TRBJ2-7; D is unresolved. V was trimmed by 3 bases and J by 5 bases, leaving 5 bases between them. The CDR3 extends over 11 amino acids. The germline gives CDR1 MDHEN, CDR2 SYDVKM. CDR3 nucleotide sequence: TGTGCCAGCAGTTTGTGGGACGAGCAGTACTTC. Encoded protein: CASSLWDEQYF. Supplemented by reference TRBV28 and TRBJ2-7, the full variable domain reads DVKVTQSSRYLVKRTGEKVFLECVQDMDHENMFWYRQDPGLGLRLIYFSYDVKMKEKGDIPEGYSVSREKKERFSLILESASTNQTSMYLCASSLWDEQYFGPGTRLTVT.